The 26 T cell receptor beta chains below were found in one sample sequenced in a study of cytomegalovirus exposure and HLA in healthy donors. Primers: 60 Vbeta forward and 13 Jbeta reverse. Sequenced by immunoSEQ multiplex PCR; TCRdb stores in-frame clones only, minus some. The repertoire holds 95,000 to 150,000 clones, with about 73% as singletons. Sequencing was done on a sample of PBMCs. The receptors were sampled from a woman aged 40-49 years in good health and CMV-seronegative.

The V gene is TRBV6-5, the J gene TRBJ2-3; possible D gene TRBD2, 6 bases. The CDR3 has 14 amino acids. Trimming stripped 2 bases from V and 4 bases from J, with 10 bases between. Germline CDR1 is MNHEY and CDR2 is SVGAGI. CDR3 nucleotides: TGTGCCAGCAGTTACACGACTAGATCAGATACGCAGTATTTT. This translates into CASSYTTRSDTQYF.

This clone was observed once. The CDR3 sequence: CASSLGQGVRNTGELFF. The CDR3 DNA is TGTGCCAGCAGTCTAGGACAGGGGGTAAGAAACACCGGGGAGCTGTTTTTT. V and J are TRBV28 and TRBJ2-2; 10 nucleotides match TRBD1. The CDR3 covers 17 residues. Losses at the gene ends were 5 bases for V and 2 bases for J; bases not matched to a gene: 8. The germline V gene has CDR1 MDHEN and CDR2 SYDVKM.

The chain links TRBV2 to TRBJ2-7; the match to TRBD1 covers 7 bases. Trimming at V came to 9 bases and at J to 1 base, leaving 9 bases not matched to a gene. In germline, CDR1 is SNHLY, CDR2 FYNNEI. The CDR3 is 14 amino acids. CDR3 DNA sequence: TGTGCCAGTCATACAGGGGCCGGGTCCTACGAGCAGTACTTC. Amino acids: CASHTGAGSYEQYF.

The chain uses TRBV28 and TRBJ1-4, with 7 positions matching TRBD1. Germline lookup yields CDR1 MDHEN and CDR2 SYDVKM. There are 14 residues in the CDR3. Germline trimming cut 8 bases from V and 3 bases from J; bases unmatched to any gene: 6. The CDR3 region is CASRPGQSNEKLFF. In DNA form, the CDR3 reads TGTGCCAGCCGACCGGGACAGTCTAATGAAAAACTGTTTTTT. Together with reference TRBV28 and TRBJ1-4, the CDR3 gives the full variable domain: DVKVTQSSRYLVKRTGEKVFLECVQDMDHENMFWYRQDPGLGLRLIYFSYDVKMKEKGDIPEGYSVSREKKERFSLILESASTNQTSMYLCASRPGQSNEKLFFGSGTQLSVL.

This clone was detected a few times. The chain recombines TRBV14 with TRBJ2-6, with D tentatively TRBD2 (5 bases). The germline V and J ends were trimmed by 0 bases and 1 base, with 19 bases remaining between them. CDR1 is SGHDN, CDR2 FVKESK, per germline. This CDR3 has 20 amino acids. Here the CDR3 reads CASSQELGWTAGSGANVLTF. The CDR3 DNA reads TGTGCCAGCAGCCAAGAACTGGGCTGGACTGCCGGATCTGGGGCCAACGTCCTGACTTTC.

The chain employs TRBV7-2 and TRBJ1-3, with D maybe TRBD1 (6 bases). In germline, CDR1 is SGHTA, CDR2 FQGNSA. Trimming took 2 bases from V and 15 from J, leaving 17 bases between them. This CDR3 is built from 13 residues. CDR3 loop: CASSLRTGGEAYF. The CDR3 DNA reads as TGTGCCAGCAGCTTAAGGACGGGGGGCGAAGCATATTTT.

The V call is TRBV10-1, the J call TRBJ2-7, with D possibly matching TRBD1 (5 bases). The CDR3 contains 13 residues. V lost 8 bases, J lost 2 bases, and 13 bases lay in between. Germline V gene data show CDR1 as WNHNN and CDR2 as SYGVQD (reference sequence). The CDR3 coding sequence is TGCGCCAGCTATGCGACAGACACCTACGAGCAGTACTTC. Translation: CASYATDTYEQYF.

The genes are TRBV7-3 and TRBJ2-5, with TRBD1 matching over 11 bases. The CDR3 has 15 residues. The J segment lost 1 base and the V segment lost 3 bases, leaving 1 base of the junction unmatched. In germline, CDR1 is SGHTA, CDR2 FQGTGA. The CDR3 coding sequence is TGTGCCAGCAGCTTCGGACAGGGGGCCCAAGAGACCCAGTACTTC. Protein product: CASSFGQGAQETQYF.

The rearrangement uses TRBV11-1 and TRBJ1-5, with D hard to call. The CDR3 totals 15 residues. V was pared by 1 base and J by 0 bases, with 7 bases between. CDR1 SGHAT and CDR2 FQDESV come from the germline V gene (reference sequence). The CDR3, as DNA: TGTGCCAGCAGCTTAGGCAGCGATAGCAATCAGCCCCAGCATTTT. Translated: CASSLGSDSNQPQHF. The variable domain in full, completed from reference TRBV11-1 and TRBJ1-5, reads EAEVAQSPRYKITEKSQAVAFWCDPISGHATLYWYRQILGQGPELLVQFQDESVVDDSQLPKDRFSAERLKGVDSTLKIQPAELGDSAMYLCASSLGSDSNQPQHFGDGTRLSIL.

The chain combines TRBV7-2 with TRBJ1-1; D is possibly TRBD1 (5 bases). Germline CDR1 SGHTA, CDR2 FQGNSA. Trimming took 0 bases from V and 6 from J, leaving 14 bases between them. The CDR3 runs to 15 residues. The chain's CDR3 is CASSLAFGGMAEAFF. DNA for the CDR3: TGTGCCAGCAGCTTAGCGTTCGGGGGGATGGCTGAAGCTTTCTTT.

J is TRBJ1-1 and V is TRBV4-3; a weak D match, TRBD1 (5 bases). V was trimmed by 1 base and J by 8 bases, leaving 14 bases between them. Germline V gene lookup returns CDR1 LGHNA and CDR2 YSLEER. The CDR3 covers 14 residues. The CDR3, as DNA: TGCGCCAGCAGCCAAGTATCCGGATGGGGCGAAGCTTTCTTT. It specifies CASSQVSGWGEAFF.

The V gene is TRBV4-2, the J gene TRBJ2-1; TRBD1 matches at 9 bases. The V segment lost 0 bases and the J segment 3 bases; nucleotides outside the gene matches: 6. This CDR3 is 17 amino acids long. Germline assignment: CDR1 LGHNA and CDR2 YNFKEQ. The CDR3 nucleotides are TGTGCCAGCAGCCAAGATTTCGGGACAGGGAACTACAATGAGCAGTTCTTC. Protein product: CASSQDFGTGNYNEQFF.

V usage is TRBV5-6 and J usage is TRBJ2-1; 9 bases agree with TRBD2. The V and J ends lost 3 bases and 12 bases, in that order; junction bases with no gene match: 13. The CDR3 contains 15 residues. CDR1 is SGHDT and CDR2 is YYEEEE in the germline V gene. For the CDR3, the DNA is TGTGCCAGCAGCTATCTAGCAGCGGGGGGCGAAGTGCAGTTCTTC. This sequence encodes CASSYLAAGGEVQFF.

V usage is TRBV7-6 and J usage is TRBJ2-5; TRBD2 agrees at 9 bases. Germline CDR1 SGHVS, CDR2 FNYEAQ. The CDR3 runs to 15 residues. The V and J ends lost 0 bases and 5 bases, in that order; junction bases with no gene match: 4. CDR3 in amino acids: CASSLARGGRETQYF. CDR3 sequence (DNA): TGTGCCAGCAGCTTAGCGCGGGGGGGCCGGGAGACCCAGTACTTC.

The chain combines TRBV9 with TRBJ2-5; 8 bases agree with TRBD2. Per the germline V gene, CDR1 is SGDLS and CDR2 is YYNGEE. The CDR3 runs 15 residues. The V segment lost 2 bases and the J segment 1 base; nucleotides outside the gene matches: 4. CDR3 sequence reads: CASSVGGRIQETQYF. CDR3 nucleotide sequence: TGTGCCAGCAGCGTGGGCGGGAGGATCCAAGAGACCCAGTACTTC.

The chain carries TRBV10-1 and TRBJ2-4; 7 nucleotides match TRBD1. Per the germline V gene, CDR1 is WNHNN and CDR2 is SYGVQD (reference sequence). V lost 3 bases to trimming and J lost 0 bases; unmatched junction nucleotides: 5. There are 16 residues in the CDR3. CDR3 loop: CASSDSRGLAKNIQYF. CDR3 coding DNA: TGCGCCAGCAGTGATTCCAGGGGGTTAGCCAAAAACATTCAGTACTTC.

This rearrangement joins TRBV28 to TRBJ1-1; a possible D gene is TRBD1 (5 bases). The germline V and J ends were trimmed by 6 bases and 2 bases, with 13 bases remaining between them. Germline V CDR1 and CDR2: MDHEN, SYDVKM. There are 14 residues in the CDR3. CDR3 in DNA: TGTGCCAGCAGACACCCGACAGAAAACACTGAAGCTTTCTTT. Translating gives CASRHPTENTEAFF.

This clone was found once. The J gene is TRBJ1-2, the V gene TRBV20-1; perhaps TRBD1 as D (6 bases). V lost 4 bases to trimming and J lost 3 bases, with 6 bases between them. Germline V gives CDR1 DFQATT, CDR2 SNEGSKA (reference sequence). The CDR3 is 11 amino acids. The CDR3 sequence is CSATGDYGYTF. CDR3 DNA sequence: TGCAGTGCTACAGGGGACTATGGCTACACCTTC.

This rearrangement joins TRBV5-1 to TRBJ1-1; 7 bases align to TRBD1. The CDR3 has 13 residues. The germline V gene has CDR1 SGHRS and CDR2 YFSETQ. V was clipped by 2 bases and J by 3 bases; unmatched bases: 1. CDR3 nucleotide sequence: TGCGCCAGCAGCTTACAGGGGCACACTGAAGCTTTCTTT. Translating gives CASSLQGHTEAFF.

The chain combines TRBV27 with TRBJ2-1, with 10 bases identical to TRBD2. Germline CDR1 is MNHEY and CDR2 is SMNVEV (reference sequence). The CDR3 is 13 amino acids. J gave up 5 bases and V 8 bases, and 3 bases lay outside the gene matches. The CDR3 coding sequence is TGTGCCAGCGGGCTAGCGGGAGACAATGAGCAGTTCTTC. Protein: CASGLAGDNEQFF.

DNA for the CDR3: TGTGCCAGCAGTGACGGACTAGCGGGAGTGGGGGAGCAGTACTTC. Its protein product is CASSDGLAGVGEQYF. This chain connects TRBV6-4 to TRBJ2-7, with 13 bases fitting TRBD2. The trim removed 2 bases at V and 7 bases at J, leaving 5 bases unmatched. The CDR3 has 15 residues. Per germline, CDR1 MRHNA and CDR2 SNTAGT.

The chain carries TRBV21-1 and TRBJ1-6; TRBD1 is the table's D call and was not checked against the DNA. TRBV21-1 represents a pseudogene. The CDR3 totals 16 residues. The DNA of the CDR3 is TGTGCCAGCAGCAAACGGCGGACAGGGAGCAATTCACCCCTCCACTTT. This codes for CASSKRRTGSNSPLHF.

The rearrangement links TRBV18 to TRBJ1-2; D may be TRBD1 (6 bases). V was trimmed by 3 bases and J by 2 bases, leaving 10 bases between them. Germline V gene sequence: CDR1 KGHSH, CDR2 LQKENI. The CDR3 runs 14 residues. This chain's CDR3 is CASSPPGENYGYTF. The CDR3 coding sequence is TGTGCCAGCTCACCGCCAGGGGAAAACTATGGCTACACCTTC.

This rearrangement joins TRBV28 to TRBJ2-5; weak D call: TRBD2 (6 bases). From germline, CDR1 is MDHEN and CDR2 SYDVKM. The CDR3 covers 14 residues. With 6 bases removed from V and 2 bases from J, the gap between germline ends came to 13 bases. DNA for the CDR3: TGTGCCAGCAGCCGCGATCGGGGGCAAGAGACCCAGTACTTC. This codes for CASSRDRGQETQYF.

The V call is TRBV29-1, the J call TRBJ2-3; D possibly corresponds to TRBD2 (6 bases). There are 14 residues in the CDR3. Trimming removed 1 base from V and 2 bases from J, with 10 bases in between. Germline V CDR1 and CDR2: SQVTM, ANQGSEA. The CDR3, as DNA: TGCAGCGTTGAAGGTGGGGACTCCACAGATACGCAGTATTTT. Amino acid sequence: CSVEGGDSTDTQYF.

The chain employs TRBV4-3 and TRBJ2-1; maybe TRBD1 (6 bases). The CDR3 runs 17 residues. Germline V gene lookup returns CDR1 LGHNA and CDR2 YSLEER. V dropped 3 bases and J dropped 2 bases, with 17 bases sitting between them. In DNA form, the CDR3 reads TGCGCCAGCAGCCAGCGATTCGGACAGCACGCCTACAATGAGCAGTTCTTC. It is translated as CASSQRFGQHAYNEQFF.